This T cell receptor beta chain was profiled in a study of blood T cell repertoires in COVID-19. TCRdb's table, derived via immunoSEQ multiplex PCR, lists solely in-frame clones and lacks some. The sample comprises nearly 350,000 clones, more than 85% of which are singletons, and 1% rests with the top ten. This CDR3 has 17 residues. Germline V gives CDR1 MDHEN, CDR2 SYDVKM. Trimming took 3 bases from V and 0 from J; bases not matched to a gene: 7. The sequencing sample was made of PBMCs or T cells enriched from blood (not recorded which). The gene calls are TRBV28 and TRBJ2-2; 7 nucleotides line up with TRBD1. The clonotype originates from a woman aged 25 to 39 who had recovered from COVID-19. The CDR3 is CASSFPRQGANTGELFF. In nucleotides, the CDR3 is TGTGCCAGCAGTTTCCCCCGACAGGGCGCGAACACCGGGGAGCTGTTTTTT.